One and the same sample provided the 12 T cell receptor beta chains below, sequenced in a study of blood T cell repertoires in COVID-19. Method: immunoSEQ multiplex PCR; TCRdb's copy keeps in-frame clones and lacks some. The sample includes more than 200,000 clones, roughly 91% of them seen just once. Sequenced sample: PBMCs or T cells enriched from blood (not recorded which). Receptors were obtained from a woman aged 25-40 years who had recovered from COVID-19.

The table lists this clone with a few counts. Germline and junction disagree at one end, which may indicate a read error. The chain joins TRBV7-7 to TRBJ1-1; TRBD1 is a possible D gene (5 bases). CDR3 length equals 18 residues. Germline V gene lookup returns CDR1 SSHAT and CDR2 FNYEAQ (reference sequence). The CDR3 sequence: CASSQHPDVNRLNTEAFF. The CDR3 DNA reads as TGTGCTAGCAGCCAACACCCTGATGTGAACAGGCTGAACACTGAAGCTTTCTTT. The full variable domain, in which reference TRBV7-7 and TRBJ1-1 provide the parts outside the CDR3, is GAGVSQSPRYKVTKRGQDVTLRCDPISSHATLYWYQQALGQGPEFLTYFNYEAQPDKSGLPSDRFSAERPEGSISTLTIQRTEQRDSAMYRCASSQHPDVNRLNTEAFFGQGTRLTVV.

The CDR3, as DNA: TGTGCCAGCAGCATTCGGACAGTCTCTAATGAAAAACTGTTTTTT. Translated: CASSIRTVSNEKLFF. The chain has TRBV5-8 and TRBJ1-4; TRBD1 is a possible D gene (6 bases). In germline, CDR1 is SGHTS, CDR2 YDEGEE. Trimming took 4 bases from V and 3 from J, leaving 13 bases between them. The CDR3 totals 15 residues.

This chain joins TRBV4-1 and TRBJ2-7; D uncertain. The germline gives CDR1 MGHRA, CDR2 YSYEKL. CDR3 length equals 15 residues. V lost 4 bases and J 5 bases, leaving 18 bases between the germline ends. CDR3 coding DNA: TGCGCCAGCAGCCCCGTAGGAAGAAGGAGCAACGAGCAGTACTTC. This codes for CASSPVGRRSNEQYF.

In DNA, the CDR3 is TGTGCCAGCAGTTTTGCGAAAAACATTCAGTACTTC. Its translation is CASSFAKNIQYF. The chain uses TRBV28 and TRBJ2-4; D is unresolved. The CDR3 consists of 12 residues. The V gene's germline CDR1 is MDHEN and CDR2 SYDVKM. Trimming cost V 3 bases and J 4 bases, with 4 bases left between them.

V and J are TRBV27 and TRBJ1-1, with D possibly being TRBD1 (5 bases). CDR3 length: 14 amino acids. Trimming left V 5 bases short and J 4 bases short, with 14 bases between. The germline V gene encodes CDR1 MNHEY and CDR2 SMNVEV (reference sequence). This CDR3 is CASSPQGGSTEAFF. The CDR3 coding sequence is TGTGCCAGCAGTCCCCAGGGTGGCAGCACTGAAGCTTTCTTT.

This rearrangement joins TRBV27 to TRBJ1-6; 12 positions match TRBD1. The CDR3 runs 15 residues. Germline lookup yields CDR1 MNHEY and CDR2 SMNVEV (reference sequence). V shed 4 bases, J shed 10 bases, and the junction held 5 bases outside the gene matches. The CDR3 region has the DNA TGTGCCAGCAGTTGGGACAGGGGGCGCGGGTCACCCCTCCACTTT. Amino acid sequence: CASSWDRGRGSPLHF.

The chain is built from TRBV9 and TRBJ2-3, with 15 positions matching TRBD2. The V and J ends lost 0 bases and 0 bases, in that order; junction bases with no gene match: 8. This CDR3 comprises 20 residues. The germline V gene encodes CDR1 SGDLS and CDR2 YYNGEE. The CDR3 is CASSVAPGLAGGLSTDTQYF. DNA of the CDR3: TGTGCCAGCAGCGTAGCACCGGGACTAGCGGGAGGACTAAGCACAGATACGCAGTATTTT.

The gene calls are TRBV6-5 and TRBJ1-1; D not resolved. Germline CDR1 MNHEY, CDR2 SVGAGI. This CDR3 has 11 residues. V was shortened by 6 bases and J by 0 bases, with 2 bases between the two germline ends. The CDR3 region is CASSMNTEAFF. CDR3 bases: TGTGCCAGCAGCATGAACACTGAAGCTTTCTTT.

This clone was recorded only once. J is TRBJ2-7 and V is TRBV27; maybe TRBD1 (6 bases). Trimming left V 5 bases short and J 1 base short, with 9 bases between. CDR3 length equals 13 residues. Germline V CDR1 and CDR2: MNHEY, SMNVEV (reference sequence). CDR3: CASSHRVSYEQYF. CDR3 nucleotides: TGTGCCAGCAGTCACAGGGTTTCCTACGAGCAGTACTTC.

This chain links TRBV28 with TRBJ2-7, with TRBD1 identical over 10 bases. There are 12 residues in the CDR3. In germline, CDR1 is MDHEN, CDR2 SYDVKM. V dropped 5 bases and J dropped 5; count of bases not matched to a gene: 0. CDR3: CASSGTGDEQYF. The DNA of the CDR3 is TGTGCCAGCAGTGGGACAGGGGACGAGCAGTACTTC.

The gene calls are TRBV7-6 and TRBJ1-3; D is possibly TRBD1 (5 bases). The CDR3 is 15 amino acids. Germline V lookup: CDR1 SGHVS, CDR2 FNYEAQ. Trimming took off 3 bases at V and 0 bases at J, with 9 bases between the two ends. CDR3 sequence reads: CASSLWDSSGNTIYF. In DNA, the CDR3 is TGTGCCAGCAGCTTGTGGGACTCCTCTGGAAACACCATATATTTT. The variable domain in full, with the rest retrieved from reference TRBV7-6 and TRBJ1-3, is GAGVSQSPRYKVTKRGQDVALRCDPISGHVSLYWYRQALGQGPEFLTYFNYEAQQDKSGLPNDRFSAERPEGSISTLTIQRTEQRDSAMYRCASSLWDSSGNTIYFGEGSWLTVV.

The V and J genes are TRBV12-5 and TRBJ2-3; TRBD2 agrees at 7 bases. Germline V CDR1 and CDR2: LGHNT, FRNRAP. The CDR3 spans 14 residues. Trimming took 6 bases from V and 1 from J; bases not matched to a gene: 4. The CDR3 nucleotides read TGTGCTAGTGGCGCGGGAGTCGGCACAGATACGCAGTATTTT. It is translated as CASGAGVGTDTQYF.